The 27 T cell receptor beta chains below all came from one sample that was sequenced in a study of T cell responses to AZD1222 COVID-19 vaccine. Sequencing used immunoSEQ multiplex PCR; TCRdb keeps in-frame clones, though not all of them. The sample has roughly 180,000 clones, approximately 86% seen once. The starting material was peripheral blood, obtained on day 0 of AZD1222 vaccination. Receptors were obtained from an adult in good health.

The chain recombines TRBV5-1 with TRBJ1-3; perhaps TRBD1 as D (5 bases). CDR1 and CDR2 from the germline V gene are SGHRS and YFSETQ. Trimming removed 0 bases from V and 0 bases from J, with 10 bases in between. The CDR3 consists of 16 residues. The CDR3 coding sequence is TGCGCCAGCAGCTTGGAAGGGGTCAGCTCTGGAAACACCATATATTTT. This translates into CASSLEGVSSGNTIYF.

A single count supports this clone. The same CDR3 arises from other DNA sequences in this sample as well. This rearrangement joins TRBV5-1 to TRBJ2-3; D is ambiguous. V lost 1 base and J 0 bases, leaving 0 bases between the germline ends. Per the germline V gene, CDR1 is SGHRS and CDR2 is YFSETQ. CDR3 length: 12 amino acids. This CDR3 reads CASSLSTDTQYF. The CDR3 nucleotides are TGCGCCAGCAGCTTGAGCACAGATACGCAGTATTTT.

V and J are TRBV5-1 and TRBJ2-7; possibly TRBD2 for D (6 bases). CDR3 length: 15 residues. Germline CDR1 is SGHRS and CDR2 is YFSETQ. Deletions cut 5 bases from V and 0 bases from J, with 15 bases between. In nucleotides, the CDR3 is TGCGCCAGCAGTACCGGGACTCTCGTCTCCTACGAGCAGTACTTC. This gives the protein CASSTGTLVSYEQYF.

The gene calls are TRBV6-5 and TRBJ1-2; the match to TRBD1 covers 11 bases. V gave up 6 bases and J gave up 6 bases; unmatched junction bases: 3. Germline CDR1 MNHEY, CDR2 SVGAGI. CDR3 length: 13 residues. The CDR3 loop is CASSRTGGDGYTF. The CDR3, as DNA: TGTGCCAGCAGCCGGACAGGGGGCGATGGCTACACCTTC.

The V and J genes are TRBV15 and TRBJ1-1; D not certain. Trimming took off 0 bases at V and 5 bases at J, with 13 bases between the two ends. The CDR3 spans 15 residues. In germline, CDR1 is LNHNV, CDR2 YYDKDF (reference sequence). The DNA of the CDR3 is TGTGCCACCAGCAGAGAGGCCAGCCTGCGGACTGAAGCTTTCTTT. Its translation: CATSREASLRTEAFF.

The chain joins TRBV11-2 to TRBJ1-5; D gene uncertain. V lost 3 bases and J lost 6, with 12 bases in between. Germline CDR1 reads SGHAT; CDR2 reads FQNNGV. This CDR3 is built from 14 residues. The CDR3 is CASSLRGDGQPQHF. CDR3 sequence (DNA): TGTGCCAGCAGCTTGCGTGGGGATGGTCAGCCCCAGCATTTT.

The chain combines TRBV9 with TRBJ1-1, with 8 bases lining up with TRBD1. The junction had 6 bases not matched to a gene; V was cut back by 3 bases and J by 5 bases. In germline, CDR1 is SGDLS, CDR2 YYNGEE. The CDR3 is 14 amino acids. CDR3 amino acids: CASSARQGATEAFF. CDR3 DNA: TGTGCCAGCAGCGCCCGCCAGGGGGCAACTGAAGCTTTCTTT.

The chain combines TRBV6-5 with TRBJ1-3, with D perhaps matching TRBD1 (6 bases). With 6 bases removed from V and 1 base from J, the gap between germline ends came to 13 bases. CDR1 MNHEY and CDR2 SVGAGI come from the germline V gene. The CDR3 covers 15 residues. In nucleotides, the CDR3 is TGTGCCAGCAGCACGGACAGAAATTCTGGAAACACCATATATTTT. Its protein product is CASSTDRNSGNTIYF.

The rearrangement links TRBV28 to TRBJ2-5; D is possibly TRBD2 (6 bases). The CDR3 totals 16 residues. From germline, CDR1 is MDHEN and CDR2 SYDVKM. V was cut by 5 bases and J by 10 bases, with 26 bases left in between. The CDR3 protein is CASSLAGVGGADGQYF. The CDR3 coding sequence is TGTGCCAGCAGTCTCGCCGGGGTGGGGGGAGCAGATGGCCAGTACTTC.

The V gene is TRBV7-9, the J gene TRBJ2-7; 14 nucleotides align to TRBD2. The V segment lost 4 bases and the J segment 5 bases; nucleotides outside the gene matches: 7. This CDR3 has 16 residues. Germline V lookup: CDR1 SEHNR, CDR2 FQNEAQ (reference sequence). The CDR3: CASSSEGLAGVNEQYF. CDR3 nucleotides: TGTGCCAGCAGCTCCGAGGGACTAGCGGGAGTGAACGAGCAGTACTTC.

This rearrangement joins TRBV4-2 to TRBJ1-2, with a possible D match to TRBD1 (5 bases). Per the germline V gene, CDR1 is LGHNA and CDR2 is YNFKEQ. The CDR3 has 15 residues. V gave up 0 bases and J gave up 4 bases, with 12 bases separating them. As DNA, the CDR3 is TGTGCCAGCAGCCAAGACAGGGTGTCAAGCTATGGCTACACCTTC. It encodes CASSQDRVSSYGYTF.

This clone is a singleton in its sample. This chain connects TRBV6-5 to TRBJ2-7; 9 bases align to TRBD1. The germline V gene has CDR1 MNHEY and CDR2 SVGAGI. V gave up 6 bases and J gave up 6 bases; unmatched junction bases: 9. The CDR3 sequence is 14 residues long. The CDR3 sequence: CASSRGTGLFEQYF. The CDR3 DNA reads TGTGCCAGCAGCCGGGGGACAGGGCTATTCGAGCAGTACTTC.

The chain combines TRBV30 with TRBJ1-3; possibly TRBD1 for D (6 bases). The V and J ends lost 4 bases and 4 bases respectively, with 14 bases between them. There are 14 residues in the CDR3. Germline values: CDR1 GTSNPN, CDR2 SVGIG (reference sequence). Here the CDR3 DNA reads TGTGCCTGGACCCCAGGGGCCTCGGGAAACACCATATATTTT. The encoded protein is CAWTPGASGNTIYF.

The chain has TRBV5-4 and TRBJ1-4; 11 positions match TRBD1. CDR3 length: 14 amino acids. V lost 4 bases to trimming and J lost 10 bases; unmatched junction nucleotides: 6. Germline V CDR1 and CDR2: SGHNT, YYREEE (reference sequence). This CDR3 reads CASSPGQGAVKLFF. The CDR3 DNA reads TGTGCCAGCAGCCCTGGACAGGGGGCCGTAAAACTGTTTTTT.

J is TRBJ1-4 and V is TRBV3-1 (or the pseudogene TRBV3-2); the D gene is possibly TRBD1 (5 bases). V was clipped by 8 bases and J by 5 bases, with 15 bases between them. Germline V gene data show CDR1 as LGHDT and CDR2 as YNNKEL (reference sequence). This CDR3 spans 14 amino acids. CDR3 sequence: CASRPGTGNEKLFF. In DNA, the CDR3 is TGTGCCAGCCGGCCCGGGACGGGAAATGAAAAACTGTTTTTT.

The sample holds a few counts of this clone. The chain recombines TRBV19 with TRBJ1-2; no firm D call. CDR3 size: 16 residues. With 7 bases removed from V and 1 base from J, the gap between germline ends came to 19 bases. Germline CDR1 LNHDA, CDR2 SQIVND (reference sequence). The CDR3 bases are TGTGCCAGTACCCCGGGCCCAAGGGAAGGTAACTATGGCTACACCTTC. It translates to CASTPGPREGNYGYTF.

CDR3 DNA: TGTGCCAGCAGCTCTATTACTGGGGGAGGCTACACCTTC. Protein product: CASSSITGGGYTF. The chain couples TRBV7-2 to TRBJ1-2, with D possibly TRBD1 on 5 matching bases. Per germline, CDR1 SGHTA and CDR2 FQGNSA. Trimming cost V 4 bases and J 8 bases, with 14 bases left between them. The CDR3 spans 13 residues.

This chain's CDR3 is CASSAWGQGNTEAFF. The CDR3 DNA reads as TGTGCCAGCAGTGCGTGGGGGCAGGGGAACACTGAAGCTTTCTTT. This rearrangement joins TRBV6-2 or TRBV6-3 to TRBJ1-1, with a tentative D call TRBD1 (6 bases). The CDR3 contains 15 residues. Germline V lookup: CDR1 MNHEY, CDR2 SVGEGT. Trimming removed 5 bases at V and 1 base at J, with 14 bases between.

This chain links TRBV6-6 with TRBJ2-5, with 9 bases lining up with TRBD1. Germline V lookup: CDR1 MNHNY, CDR2 SVGAGI (reference sequence). V lost 5 bases to trimming and J lost 2 bases; unmatched junction nucleotides: 9. The length of the CDR3 is 16 residues. The CDR3 DNA reads as TGTGCCAGCAGTCCCTCCGGGACAGGGCTGCAAGAGACCCAGTACTTC. The encoded protein is CASSPSGTGLQETQYF.

This rearrangement joins TRBV19 to TRBJ2-5; D is unresolved. The V and J ends lost 3 bases and 5 bases respectively, with 7 bases between them. CDR1 is LNHDA and CDR2 is SQIVND in the germline V gene (reference sequence). The CDR3 sequence is 12 residues long. CDR3 sequence reads: CASSILGETQYF. CDR3 in DNA: TGTGCCAGTAGTATTCTAGGGGAGACCCAGTACTTC.

The chain recombines TRBV18 with TRBJ1-5; D remains ambiguous. The CDR3 loop spans 15 amino acids. V was pared by 6 bases and J by 0 bases, with 12 bases between. The germline V gene has CDR1 KGHSH and CDR2 LQKENI. CDR3 amino acids: CASSTTGDSNQPQHF. CDR3 nucleotide sequence: TGTGCCAGCTCCACGACCGGTGATAGCAATCAGCCCCAGCATTTT.

This clone was found once. The genes are TRBV19 and TRBJ1-5; weak D call: TRBD1 (6 bases). Germline V gene lookup returns CDR1 LNHDA and CDR2 SQIVND (reference sequence). This CDR3 comprises 15 residues. Deletions cut 5 bases from V and 2 bases from J, with 13 bases between. The CDR3 DNA reads TGTGCCAGTAGTGCCGCAGGGGAGGGCAATCAGCCCCAGCATTTT. It encodes CASSAAGEGNQPQHF.

The rearrangement links TRBV30 to TRBJ1-3; no firm D call. This CDR3 is built from 15 residues. Germline CDR1 GTSNPN, CDR2 SVGIG (reference sequence). V lost 0 bases to trimming and J lost 2 bases, with 11 bases between them. The CDR3 loop reads CAWSVPRIAGNTIYF. The CDR3 coding sequence is TGTGCCTGGAGTGTACCGAGGATCGCTGGAAACACCATATATTTT.

This clone was seen only once. This rearrangement joins TRBV12-3 or TRBV12-4 to TRBJ2-7; D is possibly TRBD2 (5 bases). The CDR3 loop spans 13 amino acids. Trimming took 3 bases from V and 7 from J, leaving 13 bases between them. The CDR3 region is CASSFRSAGEQYF. CDR3 nucleotides: TGTGCCAGCAGTTTTAGAAGTGCGGGTGAGCAGTACTTC.

The genes are TRBV13 and TRBJ1-6; no reliable D call. CDR1 PRHDT and CDR2 FYEKMQ come from the germline V gene (reference sequence). The V gene lost 5 bases and the J gene lost 9 bases, with 17 bases spanning the gap. The CDR3 totals 15 residues. Here the CDR3 DNA reads TGTGCCAGCAGCCATAGTCGGAGGGTGGGTTCACCCCTCCACTTT. Its translation is CASSHSRRVGSPLHF.

In this sample, this clone turned up a few times. The rearrangement uses TRBV10-3 and TRBJ1-5, with D perhaps matching TRBD1 (6 bases). V was cut by 5 bases and J by 4 bases, with 12 bases left in between. The CDR3 contains 14 residues. Germline V gene sequence: CDR1 ENHRY, CDR2 SYGVKD. In nucleotides, the CDR3 is TGTGCCATCAGTACAGGGATTGAGAATCAGCCCCAGCATTTT. Amino acids: CAISTGIENQPQHF.

The V gene is TRBV5-4, the J gene TRBJ1-2; maybe TRBD1 (6 bases). Germline CDR1 and CDR2: SGHNT and YYREEE (reference sequence). V dropped 3 bases and J dropped 0 bases, with 12 bases sitting between them. CDR3 size: 15 residues. The CDR3 DNA reads as TGTGCCAGCAGCTCGGGACATCCAGCTAACTATGGCTACACCTTC. It translates to CASSSGHPANYGYTF. Supplemented by reference TRBV5-4 and TRBJ1-2, the full variable domain reads ETGVTQSPTHLIKTRGQQVTLRCSSQSGHNTVSWYQQALGQGPQFIFQYYREEENGRGNFPPRFSGLQFPNYSSELNVNALELDDSALYLCASSSGHPANYGYTFGSGTRLTVV.